The 15 T cell receptor beta chains below all came from one sample that was sequenced in a study of blood T cell repertoires in COVID-19. Assay used: immunoSEQ multiplex PCR; TCRdb lists only in-frame clones, some missing. The sample has hundreds of thousands of clones; 90% are singletons. The sequencing sample was made of PBMCs or T cells enriched from blood (not recorded which). Receptor source: a man aged 55 to 70 who had recovered from COVID-19.

The rearrangement links TRBV5-1 to TRBJ2-1; D is unclear. This CDR3 has 18 residues. The germline CDR1 and CDR2 sequences are SGHRS and YFSETQ. Between the trimmed V and J ends, which lost 2 bases and 1 base, there was a span of 19 bases. The CDR3 coding sequence is TGCGCCAGCAGCTTTGTAACTGCCCTCGGCGGTTCCTACAATGAGCAGTTCTTC. This encodes CASSFVTALGGSYNEQFF.

This clone was recorded a few times. This chain links TRBV5-1 with TRBJ1-4, with 9 bases that match TRBD1. Trimming cost V 5 bases and J 7 bases; bases outside gene matches: 9. This CDR3 has 15 amino acids. Germline V CDR1 and CDR2: SGHRS, YFSETQ. The CDR3 bases are TGCGCCAGCAGGACAGGGGGAACTACCTCTGAAAAACTGTTTTTT. This translates into CASRTGGTTSEKLFF.

A single count supports this clone. The genes are TRBV27 and TRBJ1-4; 11 nucleotides match TRBD1. J was trimmed by 7 bases and V by 2 bases; bases with no gene match: 3. Germline V gene lookup returns CDR1 MNHEY and CDR2 SMNVEV (reference sequence). CDR3 length: 15 amino acids. The CDR3 loop is CASSLVGTGGEKLFF. CDR3 DNA: TGTGCCAGCAGTTTAGTTGGGACAGGGGGTGAAAAACTGTTTTTT. Combining the CDR3 with reference TRBV27 and TRBJ1-4 gives the whole variable domain EAQVTQNPRYLITVTGKKLTVTCSQNMNHEYMSWYRQDPGLGLRQIYYSMNVEVTDKGDVPEGYKVSRKEKRNFPLILESPSPNQTSLYFCASSLVGTGGEKLFFGSGTQLSVL.

The chain employs TRBV6-5 and TRBJ2-5; a weak D match, TRBD2 (5 bases). The V and J ends lost 3 bases and 2 bases respectively, with 7 bases between them. Germline loops: CDR1 MNHEY, CDR2 SVGAGI. There are 13 residues in the CDR3. CDR3 in amino acids: CASSYRGQETQYF. The DNA for the CDR3 is TGTGCCAGCAGTTATCGCGGGCAAGAGACCCAGTACTTC.

Here the CDR3 DNA reads TGTGCCAGCAGTTACGGGCAGGGCGGCTACACCTTC. Its protein is CASSYGQGGYTF. The J gene is TRBJ1-2, the V gene TRBV6-5; D perhaps matches TRBD1 (5 bases). The germline V gene has CDR1 MNHEY and CDR2 SVGAGI. The CDR3 consists of 12 residues. With 2 bases removed from V and 8 bases from J, the gap between germline ends came to 9 bases.

The genes are TRBV27 and TRBJ1-4, with 9 bases matching TRBD1. J lost 8 bases, V lost 4 bases, and 5 bases had no gene match. The CDR3 spans 14 residues. Germline loops: CDR1 MNHEY, CDR2 SMNVEV (reference sequence). The CDR3 DNA follows: TGTGCCAGCAGTTCACAGGGGGCCTGGGAAAAACTGTTTTTT. Translation: CASSSQGAWEKLFF.

This rearrangement joins TRBV4-2 to TRBJ1-1; TRBD1 aligns across 9 bases. V was clipped by 0 bases and J by 10 bases; unmatched bases: 9. The V gene's germline CDR1 is LGHNA and CDR2 YNFKEQ. The length of the CDR3 is 15 residues. CDR3 DNA: TGTGCCAGCAGCCAAGAACAGGGGGCCAGTAGCGGAGCTTTCTTT. Translating gives CASSQEQGASSGAFF.

The rearrangement links TRBV6-1 to TRBJ2-1; D might be TRBD2 (5 bases). V was shortened by 0 bases and J by 9 bases, with 15 bases between the two germline ends. The CDR3 covers 15 residues. Germline V gives CDR1 MNHNS, CDR2 SASEGT. The chain's CDR3 is CASSEALAHRGEQFF. The CDR3 DNA sequence: TGTGCCAGCAGTGAAGCGTTGGCCCATCGGGGTGAGCAGTTCTTC.

This sequence joins TRBV5-4 and TRBJ1-1; tentatively, D is TRBD1 (5 bases). Between the trimmed V and J ends, which lost 4 bases and 7 bases, there was a span of 14 bases. This CDR3 is built from 13 residues. Germline V gene sequence: CDR1 SGHNT, CDR2 YYREEE (reference sequence). The CDR3 reads CASSNGRTFEAFF. The CDR3 DNA sequence: TGTGCCAGCAGCAACGGAAGGACATTTGAAGCTTTCTTT.

This clone was counted a few times. V is TRBV6-5 and J is TRBJ1-3, with 9 bases aligning to TRBD1. Germline CDR1 MNHEY, CDR2 SVGAGI. V dropped 6 bases and J dropped 1; count of bases not matched to a gene: 1. There are 14 residues in the CDR3. DNA of the CDR3: TGTGCCAGCAGCGGGACAGGGTCTGGAAACACCATATATTTT. Encoded protein: CASSGTGSGNTIYF.

This sequence joins TRBV6-2 or TRBV6-3 and TRBJ1-2, with unresolved D. Trimming cost V 5 bases and J 5 bases, with 18 bases left between them. This CDR3 contains 15 residues. Looked up from germline, CDR1 is MNHEY and CDR2 is SVGEGT. The chain's CDR3 is CASSTDPEGLYGYTF. The CDR3 region has the DNA TGTGCCAGCAGTACCGACCCGGAGGGTTTGTATGGCTACACCTTC.

This clone was counted a single time. The rearrangement uses TRBV5-6 and TRBJ2-1, with a weak D call TRBD2 (6 bases). Trimming left V 3 bases short and J 0 bases short, with 13 bases between. Germline V CDR1 and CDR2: SGHDT, YYEEEE. This CDR3 comprises 16 residues. CDR3 nucleotide sequence: TGTGCCAGCAGCTCGCTAGCGATAAGCTCCTACAATGAGCAGTTCTTC. Amino acid sequence: CASSSLAISSYNEQFF. The variable domain in full, with the rest retrieved from reference TRBV5-6 and TRBJ2-1, is DAGVTQSPTHLIKTRGQQVTLRCSPKSGHDTVSWYQQALGQGPQFIFQYYEEEERQRGNFPDRFSGHQFPNYSSELNVNALLLGDSALYLCASSSLAISSYNEQFFGPGTRLTVL.

The V and J genes are TRBV2 and TRBJ2-5; 7 bases align to TRBD1. The CDR3 consists of 14 residues. The V and J ends lost 6 bases and 1 base, in that order; junction bases with no gene match: 5. Germline V gene lookup returns CDR1 SNHLY and CDR2 FYNNEI. The CDR3 DNA reads as TGTGCCAGCAGGCCAGGGGGTACCCAAGAGACCCAGTACTTC. Amino acid sequence: CASRPGGTQETQYF.

This rearrangement joins TRBV27 to TRBJ2-1; 9 bases map to TRBD1. The germline gives CDR1 MNHEY, CDR2 SMNVEV (reference sequence). The V segment lost 0 bases and the J segment 3 bases; nucleotides outside the gene matches: 6. There are 17 residues in the CDR3. The DNA of the CDR3 is TGTGCCAGCAGTTTATCGCCCCCGGGACAGGGCTACAATGAGCAGTTCTTC. Translation: CASSLSPPGQGYNEQFF.

The chain recombines TRBV28 with TRBJ2-3; TRBD1 might be the D (6 bases). CDR1 and CDR2 from the germline V gene are MDHEN and SYDVKM. This CDR3 has 15 amino acids. The V and J ends lost 5 bases and 1 base respectively, with 13 bases between them. The CDR3 DNA follows: TGTGCCAGCAGTAAAAATCCAGGGGGCACAGATACGCAGTATTTT. Translating it yields CASSKNPGGTDTQYF.